This T cell receptor beta chain was recovered during a study of CD8+CD57+ T cells in acquired aplastic anemia. Study-wide context: Quantities of DNA derived from sorted CD4+ and CD8+ cells averaged approximately 3 ug.

Researchers used genomic DNA as the template to profile TCR beta VDJ and CDR3. TCRdb called the reads again in MiXCR, with one record for every CDR3 protein. The sample has 150,000 to 200,000 distinct CDR3 sequences; around 65% are singletons. Study-wide results and caveats: Patients had roughly 29 CD8+ CDR3 sequences in common with controls (the shared set). Patients versus controls showed no significant CD8+ Simpson's diversity difference.

Regarding this clonotype: The antigen remains undetermined.

Germline CDR1 MNHEY, CDR2 SVGAGI. Trimming removed 5 bases from V and 5 bases from J; junction bases left unmatched: 9. CDR3 length: 14 residues. The genes are TRBV6-5 and TRBJ2-7; the match to TRBD1 covers 7 bases. The source is a human donor with severe aplastic anemia or a healthy control (not recorded which). The sample taken for sequencing was sorted CD4+, CD8+, or CD8+CD57+ T cells (not recorded which) from PBMCs. The CDR3 is CASSPNRGFDEQYF. The CDR3 DNA reads TGTGCCAGCAGTCCAAACAGGGGTTTTGACGAGCAGTACTTC.